This section outlines one T cell receptor beta chain sequence together with its context. As yet, its antigen is unknown. The method was immunoSEQ multiplex PCR; TCRdb's version includes in-frame clones alone and lacks a portion of them. Of approximately 21,000 clones in the sample, approximately 81% were seen once. These data originate in a study of lymphopenia after photon versus proton radiotherapy. The length of the CDR3 is 15 residues. Trimming took 5 bases from V and 6 from J, leaving 16 bases between them. The germline CDR1 and CDR2 sequences are MNHNS and SASEGT. Findings and limits, study-wide: In patients who died, overall survival fell as post-nadir TCR diversity dropped more. After lymphocyte nadir, photon-treated repertoires showed oligoclonal expansion, especially CD8+ Temra. Proton therapy kept repertoires fairly stable, unlike photons, which gained effector/memory cells. Survival link was tested only in deceased patients; proton benefit remains a possibility.

The gene calls are TRBV6-1 and TRBJ2-2, with TRBD1 as a possible D gene (6 bases). The TCR originated in a man between 60 and 75 years old with pancreatic cancer. Sample: peripheral blood, taken from a patient treated with photon-based radiotherapy. The DNA of the CDR3 is TGTGCCAGCAGTACCGGGACAAAAATCTCCGGGGAGCTGTTTTTT. This translates into CASSTGTKISGELFF.